These 10 T cell receptor beta chains originate from one sample sequenced in a study of long-term antiretroviral therapy in people with HIV. At survey level, the immunoSEQ assay was run in its v3.0 version. Here immunoSEQ multiplex PCR was the method, and the copy in TCRdb shows in-frame clones only, minus some. The table shows some 24,000 clones, with over 80% occurring only once. The sequencing here drew on unsorted PBMCs, taken 1.8 years before starting antiretroviral therapy. The source is a man over 45 with HIV.

The rearrangement links TRBV29-1 to TRBJ2-3; D is possibly TRBD1 (5 bases). The CDR3 runs to 16 residues. CDR1 and CDR2 from the germline V gene are SQVTM and ANQGSEA. Trimming shortened V by 1 base and J by 4 bases, and 18 bases separated the two germline ends. The CDR3 DNA sequence: TGCAGCGTTGAAGGGGGCGTTGGGTTTGGGTCAGATACGCAGTATTTT. Translated, it gives CSVEGGVGFGSDTQYF.

In DNA, the CDR3 is TGTGCCAGCAGTCGAACTCCTGGGCTCGAGCAGTACTTC. It yields the protein CASSRTPGLEQYF. The genes are TRBV5-6 and TRBJ2-7; D gene unclear. Trimming took off 5 bases at V and 6 bases at J, with 15 bases between the two ends. The CDR3 loop spans 13 amino acids. Germline CDR1 and CDR2: SGHDT and YYEEEE.

The rearrangement links TRBV19 to TRBJ2-7, with D possibly being TRBD2 (6 bases). CDR1 is LNHDA and CDR2 is SQIVND in the germline V gene (reference sequence). With 8 bases removed from V and 0 bases from J, the gap between germline ends came to 23 bases. The CDR3 covers 17 residues. This CDR3 reads CASASGPFPQNSYEQYF. As DNA, the CDR3 is TGTGCCAGTGCCAGCGGGCCATTTCCTCAAAACTCCTACGAGCAGTACTTC.

The genes are TRBV6-5 and TRBJ1-4; D is ambiguous. Germline CDR1 MNHEY, CDR2 SVGAGI. CDR3 length equals 12 residues. Trimming shortened V by 5 bases and J by 7 bases, and 8 bases separated the two germline ends. CDR3 sequence: CASSNPGEKLFF. The CDR3 coding sequence is TGTGCCAGCAGTAACCCGGGTGAAAAACTGTTTTTT.

The CDR3 loop is CASSPGHGSLLYGYTF. CDR3 DNA: TGTGCCAGCAGTCCCGGACACGGCTCCCTGTTGTATGGCTACACCTTC. The V and J genes are TRBV2 and TRBJ1-2; a possible D gene is TRBD1 (5 bases). The V end lost 5 bases, the J end lost 5 bases, and 21 bases lay between the germline ends. CDR1 and CDR2 from the germline V gene are SNHLY and FYNNEI. The CDR3 totals 16 residues.

This chain links TRBV18 with TRBJ1-3; D not certain. Germline loops: CDR1 KGHSH, CDR2 LQKENI. This CDR3 has 19 residues. Deletions cut 6 bases from V and 4 bases from J, with 28 bases between. For the CDR3, the DNA is TGTGCCAGCTCCCTCTCGCGGGCTACCGACTATGGAAAAGGAAACACCATATATTTT. It yields the protein CASSLSRATDYGKGNTIYF.

This clone appeared once. The chain couples TRBV5-4 to TRBJ1-1, with D possibly TRBD1 on 6 matching bases. The CDR3 covers 11 residues. Per the germline V gene, CDR1 is SGHNT and CDR2 is YYREEE (reference sequence). Trimming took off 0 bases at V and 11 bases at J, with 8 bases between the two ends. The CDR3 DNA reads TGTGCCAGCAGCTTGGACAGGGTGGCTTTCTTT. Translation: CASSLDRVAFF.

The chain has TRBV30 and TRBJ1-3; 9 nucleotides agree with TRBD1. The CDR3 runs to 17 residues. V dropped 2 bases and J dropped 0; count of bases not matched to a gene: 8. Germline CDR1 is GTSNPN and CDR2 is SVGIG (reference sequence). The DNA for the CDR3 is TGTGCCTGGAGTTCGGGGACAGGGCCATTCTCTGGAAACACCATATATTTT. Protein product: CAWSSGTGPFSGNTIYF.

The CDR3 protein is CASSVDPNGPEAFF. In nucleotides, the CDR3 is TGTGCCAGCAGCGTCGATCCCAACGGCCCTGAAGCTTTCTTT. This sequence joins TRBV9 and TRBJ1-1; D gene ambiguous. This CDR3 spans 14 amino acids. V lost 2 bases to trimming and J lost 6 bases, with 14 bases between them. Germline CDR1 SGDLS, CDR2 YYNGEE.

This chain uses TRBV9 with TRBJ2-1; 13 bases fit TRBD2. Germline-derived CDR1 and CDR2 are SGDLS and YYNGEE. This CDR3 has 20 amino acids. The J segment lost 0 bases and the V segment lost 2 bases, leaving 11 bases of the junction unmatched. CDR3 amino acids: CASSVFGTSGIPSSYNEQFF. In nucleotides, the CDR3 is TGTGCCAGCAGCGTCTTCGGGACTAGCGGGATCCCGAGCTCCTACAATGAGCAGTTCTTC.